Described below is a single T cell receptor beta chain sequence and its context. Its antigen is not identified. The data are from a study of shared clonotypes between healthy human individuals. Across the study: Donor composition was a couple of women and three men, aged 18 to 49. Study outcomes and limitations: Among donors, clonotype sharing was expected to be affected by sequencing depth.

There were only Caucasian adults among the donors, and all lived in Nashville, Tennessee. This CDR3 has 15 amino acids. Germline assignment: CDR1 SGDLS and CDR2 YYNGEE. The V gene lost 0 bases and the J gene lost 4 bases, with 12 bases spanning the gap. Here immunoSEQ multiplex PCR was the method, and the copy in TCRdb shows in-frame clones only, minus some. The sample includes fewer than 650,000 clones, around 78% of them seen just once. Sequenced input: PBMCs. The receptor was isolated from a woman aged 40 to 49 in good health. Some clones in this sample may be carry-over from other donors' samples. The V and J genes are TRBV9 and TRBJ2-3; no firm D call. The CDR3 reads CASSVGGRVADTQYF. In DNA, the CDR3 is TGTGCCAGCAGCGTAGGGGGTAGAGTGGCAGATACGCAGTATTTT.